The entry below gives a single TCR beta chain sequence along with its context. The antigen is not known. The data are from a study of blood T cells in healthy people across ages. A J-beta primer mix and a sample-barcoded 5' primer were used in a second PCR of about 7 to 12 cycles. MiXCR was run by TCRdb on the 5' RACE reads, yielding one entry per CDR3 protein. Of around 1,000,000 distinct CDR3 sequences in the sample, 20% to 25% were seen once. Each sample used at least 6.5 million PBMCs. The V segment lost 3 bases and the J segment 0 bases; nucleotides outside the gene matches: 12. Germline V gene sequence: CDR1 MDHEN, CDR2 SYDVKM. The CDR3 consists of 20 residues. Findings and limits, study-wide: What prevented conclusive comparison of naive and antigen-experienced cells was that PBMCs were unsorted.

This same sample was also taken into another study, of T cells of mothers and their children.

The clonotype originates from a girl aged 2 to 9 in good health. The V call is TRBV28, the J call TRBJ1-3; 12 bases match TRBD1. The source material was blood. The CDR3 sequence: CASSFIMGTGGDPSGNTIYF. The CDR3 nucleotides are TGTGCCAGCAGTTTCATCATGGGGACAGGGGGCGACCCCTCTGGAAACACCATATATTTT.